Below, one TCR beta chain is given with its context. The data belong to a study of blood T cell repertoires in COVID-19. Study-wide context: Donors in the United States, Italy and Spain gave samples during acute or convalescent COVID-19. In each case, the material was cDNA or gDNA derived from T cells, B-cell-depleted T cells, or PBMCs.

Per the original data handling: Amplification of reference gene primers was used by the study to estimate nucleated cell counts. Clones were read by immunoSEQ multiplex PCR, and TCRdb kept only the in-frame ones, dropping some. From that table come the V and J calls and clone size; the DNA was used to work out D and trimming. The data hold about 190,000 clones, with 78% observed a single time. CDR3 length equals 15 residues. The germline V gene encodes CDR1 MNHEY and CDR2 SVGEGT. J lost 7 bases, V lost 5 bases, and 11 bases had no gene match. This clonotype originated in an elderly woman with active or convalescent COVID-19. The sequencing sample was made of peripheral blood. This chain connects TRBV6-2 or TRBV6-3 to TRBJ1-2; 9 nucleotides agree with TRBD1. The CDR3 region is CASSALTGGGFGYTF. The CDR3 region has the DNA TGTGCCAGCAGTGCCCTCACAGGGGGCGGTTTTGGCTACACCTTC.